A single T cell receptor beta chain is shown here with its context. Measured with immunoSEQ multiplex PCR; TCRdb has only the in-frame clones, and not every one. This repertoire shows roughly 68,000 clones, 75% to 85% found once; its top ten account for about 15%. This sample stems from a study of control samples from healthy donors and cancer patients. CDR1 SQVTM and CDR2 ANQGSEA come from the germline V gene. CDR3 length: 15 residues. Germline trimming cut 6 bases from V and 4 bases from J; bases unmatched to any gene: 9. The origin of this receptor is a man between 60 and 75 years old in good health. Sequencing used blood. This chain connects TRBV29-1 to TRBJ2-1; TRBD2 matches 10 bases. As DNA, the CDR3 is TGCAGCGTCGAATTCGGACTAGCGGATTACAATGAGCAGTTCTTC. Translation gives CSVEFGLADYNEQFF.